This is a list of T cell receptor beta chains from one sample in a study of cytomegalovirus exposure and HLA in healthy donors. TCRdb keeps only in-frame clones here, not all; method: immunoSEQ multiplex PCR. Counted here are roughly 130,000 clones, about 74% occurring once; the ten biggest clones make up nearly 6%. The sequencing input was PBMCs. The receptor set was obtained from a woman in her fifties or sixties in good health and CMV-seropositive. CDR3s include the opening cysteine and the closing phenylalanine or tryptophan. The D gene is left open where the match is weak.

v_gene	j_gene	d_gene	CDR3aa
TRBV6-5	TRBJ1-1	-	CASSPEARGTEAFF
TRBV20-1	TRBJ1-4	-	CSANSGGKLFF
TRBV5-4	TRBJ1-5	TRBD1	CASSLDRDQPQHF
TRBV5-6	TRBJ2-5	-	CASSLDYKETQYF
TRBV10-3	TRBJ2-5	TRBD1	CAISEPTGPTLETQYF
TRBV6-1	TRBJ1-2	TRBD1	CASRGTGIRKGYTF
TRBV7-6	TRBJ1-4	TRBD1	CASSFVEGAGEKLFF
TRBV5-4	TRBJ1-3	TRBD1	CASSGQGRSGNTIYF
TRBV7-9	TRBJ2-5	-	CASSLTTRETQYF
TRBV27	TRBJ1-1	-	CASSLSGIGVDTEAFF
TRBV18	TRBJ2-2	-	CASSALQGVDTGELFF
TRBV7-2	TRBJ1-6	TRBD1	CASSLPGGPSPLHF
TRBV7-7	TRBJ2-3	TRBD2	CASSPGLADTQYF
TRBV19	TRBJ1-2	-	CASSIRSGRTPWGYTF
TRBV7-2	TRBJ1-4	-	CASSLARQLNEKLFF
TRBV7-9	TRBJ1-2	TRBD1	CASSPLDGDSPNNYGYTF